Reported below is one T cell receptor (beta chain). The CDR3 sequence is 14 residues long. Using immunoSEQ multiplex PCR, the repertoire was profiled, and TCRdb retains in-frame clones only, with some absent. Among fewer than 250,000 clones listed, just over 85% were seen once. The sample comes from a study of blood T cell repertoires in COVID-19. V usage is TRBV21-1 and J usage is TRBJ2-2; the table assigns TRBD1, which was not confirmed against the DNA. TRBV21-1 is a pseudogene. The sequencing sample was made of PBMCs or T cells enriched from blood (not recorded which). This receptor was obtained from a woman aged 50 to 65 with acute COVID-19. The CDR3 here is CASSISTVQRELFF. In nucleotides, the CDR3 is TGTGCCAGCAGCATAAGTACAGTTCAGAGGGAGCTGTTTTTT.